Listed below are T cell receptor beta chains from one sample, sequenced in a study of T cells in Graves' hyperthyroidism and ophthalmopathy. MiXCR was run by TCRdb on the multiplex PCR reads, yielding one entry per CDR3 protein. The sample lists around 450,000 distinct CDR3 sequences; more than 15% were seen once. The specimen sequenced was blood. All receptors come from a woman aged 18-29 years with Graves' hyperthyroidism. CDR3s include the opening cysteine and the closing phenylalanine or tryptophan. D genes are given only for firm matches. Clone size is shown for a subset of rows, as once, few, many or a class of expanded clone.

-	-	TRBV2	TRBJ2-3	TGTGTCAGCAGTGAAACGGGGAAGTCTACGCAGTATTTT	CVSSETGKSTQYF
TRBD1	few	TRBV12-3/TRBV12-4	TRBJ2-5	TGTGCCAGCAGTCCGGGGACAGCCAAGTACTTC	CASSPGTAKYF
TRBD2	once	TRBV9	TRBJ2-3	TGTGCCAGCAGCGCGGGACTAGCGGGATCCTACACTACCACAGATACGCAGTATTTT	CASSAGLAGSYTTTDTQYF
-	-	TRBV19	TRBJ2-7	TGTGCCAGTAGTATAGCGGCTGCGACCTACGAGCAGTACTTC	CASSIAAATYEQYF
TRBD2	many	TRBV28	TRBJ2-7	TGTGCCAGCAGTTGGAGGACTAGCGGGTCCTACGAGCAGTACTTC	CASSWRTSGSYEQYF
-	-	TRBV10-3	TRBJ2-2	TGTGCCCATCGGGGCGCCGGGGAGCTGTTTTTT	CAHRGAGELFF
TRBD2	few	TRBV5-1	TRBJ2-5	TGCGCCAGCAGAGACGGGGGGGGGTCGACAGAGACCCAGTACTTC	CASRDGGGSTETQYF
-	-	TRBV4-3	TRBJ2-2	TGCGCCAGCAGCCAAGATCTGTTGGGGTCCACCGGGGAGCTGTTTTTT	CASSQDLLGSTGELFF
-	few	TRBV19	TRBJ1-1	TGTGCCAGTAGTATGGGTGCCGGACCTGAAGCTTTCTTT	CASSMGAGPEAFF
-	few	TRBV6-2/TRBV6-3	TRBJ1-1	TGTGCCAGCAGCCCCGTCACAGTGATGAACACTGAAGCTTTCTTT	CASSPVTVMNTEAFF
-	few	TRBV5-1	TRBJ1-6	TGCGCCAGCAGCTTAACCGAGCGGGGACCCCTCCACTTT	CASSLTERGPLHF
-	-	TRBV2	TRBJ1-6	TGTGCCAGCGGATATGATTTTAATTCACCCCTCCACTTT	CASGYDFNSPLHF
-	many	TRBV20-1	TRBJ2-5	TGCAGTGCTAGAGTGGAGGGGCCTGAGACCCAGTACTTC	CSARVEGPETQYF
-	-	TRBV19	TRBJ1-5	TGTGCCAGTAGTATAGTTGCGTCTGGGGATCAGCCCCAGCATTTT	CASSIVASGDQPQHF
TRBD1	many	TRBV3-1	TRBJ1-3	TGTGCCAGCAGCCAGCCGACAGGGGCTGGAAACACCATATATTTT	CASSQPTGAGNTIYF
-	many	TRBV28	TRBJ2-7	TGTGCCAGCAAATCTGTTGGACGCGGCCGTTTCTACGAGCAGTACTTC	CASKSVGRGRFYEQYF
TRBD2	many	TRBV6-1	TRBJ2-2	TGTGCCAGCACCCTTGCTTTCGCGGGAGTCAGGACCGGGGAGCTGTTTTTT	CASTLAFAGVRTGELFF
-	many	TRBV5-1	TRBJ2-3	TGCGCCAGCAGTCCTTCAGTGCGGGGCACAGATACGCAGTATTTT	CASSPSVRGTDTQYF
TRBD1	many	TRBV7-9	TRBJ2-3	TGTGCCAGCAGCTCCTGGGACAGGGGGACAGATACGCAGTATTTT	CASSSWDRGTDTQYF
-	-	TRBV6-1	TRBJ2-1	TGTGCCAGCAGTGAATTCCTATCGAGTTGGAATGAGCAGTTCTTC	CASSEFLSSWNEQFF
-	many	TRBV6-2/TRBV6-3	TRBJ1-1	TGTGCCAGCAGGCCTACTCTGAACACTGAAGCTTTCTTT	CASRPTLNTEAFF
TRBD2	few	TRBV6-1	TRBJ2-3	TGTGCCAGCAGCCAACTAGAAAGGGGAGGGACGCAGTATTTT	CASSQLERGGTQYF
-	-	TRBV13	TRBJ1-2	TGTGTCAGCAGCTTAAAACGGACATATGGCTACACCTTC	CVSSLKRTYGYTF
TRBD1	many	TRBV24-1	TRBJ1-5	TGTGCCACCAGTGACTCGGGACAGGGGGCGAGAAATCAGCCCCAGCATTTT	CATSDSGQGARNQPQHF
-	-	TRBV5-6	TRBJ1-1	TGTGCCAGCGGTTCGGGGCGCAACACTGAAGCTTTCTTT	CASGSGRNTEAFF
-	many	TRBV20-1	TRBJ1-2	TGCAGTGCTCTACGGCAGGGCGACAATGGCTACACCTTC	CSALRQGDNGYTF
-	few	TRBV20-1	TRBJ1-5	TGCAGTGCTAGAGATCGGGGGATACTATGGCAGCCCCAGCATTTT	CSARDRGILWQPQHF
-	few	TRBV13	TRBJ1-6	TGTGCCAGCAGCCCCCAGGTGCAGGGGTTGAATTCACCCCTCCACTTT	CASSPQVQGLNSPLHF
TRBD1	many	TRBV7-9	TRBJ2-7	TGTGCCAGCAGCTTGACCGGGACAGGGTCATACGAGCAGTACTTC	CASSLTGTGSYEQYF
-	few	TRBV6-2/TRBV6-3	TRBJ1-1	TGTGCCAGCAGTTTTGCGAGGGGGGGACCCCAAGCTTTCTTT	CASSFARGGPQAFF
-	few	TRBV24-1	TRBJ2-2	TGTGCCACCAGTGATTTGCGGCTCGGCGCCGGCGGGGAGCTGTTTTTT	CATSDLRLGAGGELFF
TRBD2	many	TRBV24-1	TRBJ2-1	TGTGCCACCAGTGATTTGCCAACTAGCGGGGGGTACAATGAGCAGTTCTTC	CATSDLPTSGGYNEQFF
-	many	TRBV27	TRBJ1-1	TGTGCCAGCAGTTTACCCCCGGGAGGGCGAGGCACTGAAGCTTTCTTT	CASSLPPGGRGTEAFF
TRBD1	-	TRBV29-1	TRBJ2-7	TGCAGCGTTTGGTTGGGACAGGGGGCGCGGCTAGACTACGAGCAGTACTTC	CSVWLGQGARLDYEQYF
-	many	TRBV27	TRBJ1-1	TGTGCCAGCAGTTCGTACACCGGGACTGAAGCTTTCTTT	CASSSYTGTEAFF
-	few	TRBV10-1	TRBJ2-6	TGCGCCAGCAGTGAATCGGGCTCTGGGGCCAACGTCCTGACTTTC	CASSESGSGANVLTF
-	few	TRBV7-8	TRBJ2-1	TGTGCCAGCAGCCCCGGAGGGACGGGAGACAATGAGCAGTTCTTC	CASSPGGTGDNEQFF
-	many	TRBV11-2	TRBJ2-5	TGTGCCAGCAGCAACCCGAGGACCCAGTACTTC	CASSNPRTQYF
-	-	TRBV2	TRBJ1-2	TGTGCCAGCAGGGAAGAGGGCAGCGGCTACACCTTC	CASREEGSGYTF
TRBD1	few	TRBV6-5	TRBJ1-2	TGTGCCAGCAGTTTCACGACAGGGGGCTGGGATGGCTACACCTTC	CASSFTTGGWDGYTF
-	many	TRBV20-1	TRBJ2-1	TGCAGTGCTAAACTAGGGGTTGATGAGCAGTTCTTC	CSAKLGVDEQFF
TRBD2	-	TRBV24-1	TRBJ2-1	TGTGCCACCAGTGACCTCACCGGGCGGGAGATCTTGTCTGGTGAGCAGTTCTTC	CATSDLTGREILSGEQFF
-	many	TRBV20-1	TRBJ2-1	TGCAGTGCTCTTAGCGGAACTTCCTACAATGAGCAGTTCTTC	CSALSGTSYNEQFF
TRBD2	once	TRBV7-2	TRBJ2-7	TGTGCCAGCAGCGCGACGGAGGACAGGGCCCTACTAGCGGGGTACCCCTACGAGCAGTACTTC	CASSATEDRALLAGYPYEQYF
TRBD1	many	TRBV12-3/TRBV12-4	TRBJ1-1	TGTGCCAGCAGTTTGACAGGGTTCAATATGAACACTGAAGCTTTCTTT	CASSLTGFNMNTEAFF
-	-	TRBV7-9	TRBJ2-5	TGTGCCAGCAGCGATTCGGCTAGCGTTGAGACCCAGTACTTC	CASSDSASVETQYF
TRBD1	-	TRBV28	TRBJ2-7	TGTGCCAGCAGTTTATGGGGACAGAGATACGAGCAGTACTTC	CASSLWGQRYEQYF
-	-	TRBV6-2/TRBV6-3	TRBJ2-5	TGTGCCGGACTGCAAGAGACCCAGTACTTC	CAGLQETQYF
-	many	TRBV5-5	TRBJ1-1	TGTGCCAGCAGCCTACAGGGTTGGGACACTGAAGCTTTCTTT	CASSLQGWDTEAFF
-	-	TRBV10-3	TRBJ1-3	TGTGCCATCAGTTCCACACAGGGAAGCTCTGGAAACACCATATATTTT	CAISSTQGSSGNTIYF
TRBD2	many	TRBV13	TRBJ2-3	TGTGCCAGCAGCTTAGGTAGCGGGGGGCCCACAGATACGCAGTATTTT	CASSLGSGGPTDTQYF
-	few	TRBV6-2/TRBV6-3	TRBJ2-4	TGTGCCAGCACCTCAAATCTAGCCAAAAACATTCAGTACTTC	CASTSNLAKNIQYF
-	-	TRBV20-1	TRBJ2-1	TGCAGTGCTAGCCGACAGATCCTGTACAATGAGCAGTTCTTC	CSASRQILYNEQFF
TRBD2	many	TRBV28	TRBJ2-1	TGTGCCAGCAGGAAAGATCTAGCGGGAGGAAGCTACAATGAGCAGTTCTTC	CASRKDLAGGSYNEQFF
TRBD2	many	TRBV6-1	TRBJ2-3	TGTGCCAGCAGTGAAACTAGCGGGAGGGCCTATACAGATACGCAGTATTTT	CASSETSGRAYTDTQYF